These 16 T cell receptor beta chains share one sample of origin, sequenced in a study of blood T cell repertoires in COVID-19. Profiled with immunoSEQ multiplex PCR; TCRdb holds only in-frame clones, not every one. The sample contains about 250,000 clones, 87% of which appear only once. Sequencing was performed on PBMCs or T cells enriched from blood (not recorded which). The receptor source for this set is a woman aged 25 to 39 with acute COVID-19.

The V call is TRBV5-8, the J call TRBJ1-1; D is unclear. This CDR3 has 16 residues. V was pared by 1 base and J by 0 bases, with 13 bases between. Germline V lookup: CDR1 SGHTS, CDR2 YDEGEE. CDR3 protein: CASSLLLLLMNTEAFF. CDR3 DNA: TGTGCCAGCAGCTTGTTGCTCTTACTCATGAACACTGAAGCTTTCTTT.

The gene calls are TRBV28 and TRBJ1-5; D is uncertain. V was trimmed by 5 bases and J by 0 bases, leaving 8 bases between them. Looked up from germline, CDR1 is MDHEN and CDR2 is SYDVKM. The CDR3 is 14 amino acids. CDR3 coding DNA: TGTGCCAGCAGTGAGCCGTTTAGCAATCAGCCCCAGCATTTT. This encodes CASSEPFSNQPQHF.

This chain connects TRBV5-4 to TRBJ2-1; D may be TRBD2 (6 bases). Trimming left V 0 bases short and J 5 bases short, with 9 bases between. Germline assignment: CDR1 SGHNT and CDR2 YYREEE (reference sequence). The CDR3 consists of 14 residues. The CDR3 bases are TGTGCCAGCAGCTTGGGGCCGGGGGACAATGAGCAGTTCTTC. This sequence encodes CASSLGPGDNEQFF.

The chain employs TRBV5-1 and TRBJ1-4, with D perhaps TRBD1 (6 bases). CDR3 length: 17 amino acids. The V gene lost 0 bases and the J gene lost 8 bases, with 20 bases spanning the gap. Germline V lookup: CDR1 SGHRS, CDR2 YFSETQ. The CDR3 nucleotides are TGCGCCAGCAGCTTGGGGACAGTAGCTGGGAGTAGGGAAAAACTGTTTTTT. This encodes CASSLGTVAGSREKLFF.

This sequence joins TRBV7-9 and TRBJ2-5; a possible D gene is TRBD2 (5 bases). Germline V lookup: CDR1 SEHNR, CDR2 FQNEAQ (reference sequence). The length of the CDR3 is 13 residues. Trimming took off 6 bases at V and 3 bases at J, with 11 bases between the two ends. This chain's CDR3 is CASRPDFEETQYF. CDR3 coding DNA: TGTGCCAGCAGGCCGGACTTTGAAGAGACCCAGTACTTC.

This chain joins TRBV19 and TRBJ2-2, with D uncertain. V was cut by 6 bases and J by 5 bases, with 13 bases left in between. This CDR3 contains 14 residues. The germline CDR1 and CDR2 sequences are LNHDA and SQIVND (reference sequence). The CDR3 region is CASRVTLTTGELFF. DNA for the CDR3: TGTGCCAGTAGAGTAACGCTCACTACCGGGGAGCTGTTTTTT. Looking up the rest from reference TRBV19 and TRBJ2-2 gives the full variable domain: DGGITQSPKYLFRKEGQNVTLSCEQNLNHDAMYWYRQDPGQGLRLIYYSQIVNDFQKGDIAEGYSVSREKKESFPLTVTSAQKNPTAFYLCASRVTLTTGELFFGEGSRLTVL.

As concerns this clone: This sample includes further DNA sequences coding for the same CDR3. The chain recombines TRBV7-3 with TRBJ1-1; D call uncertain. The CDR3 is 13 residues long. V lost 2 bases, J lost 0 bases, and 4 bases lay in between. Germline values: CDR1 SGHTA, CDR2 FQGTGA. As DNA, the CDR3 is TGTGCCAGCAGCTTATCGGTGAACACTGAAGCTTTCTTT. Encoded protein: CASSLSVNTEAFF.

DNA of the CDR3: TGTGCCAGCAGTTTAAGGACAGGGGATCAGCCCCAGCATTTT. Translation: CASSLRTGDQPQHF. The chain uses TRBV28 and TRBJ1-5, with 9 bases identical to TRBD1. V lost 2 bases, J lost 5 bases, and 1 base stayed unmatched. Germline loops: CDR1 MDHEN, CDR2 SYDVKM. CDR3 length: 14 amino acids.

This rearrangement joins TRBV3-1 (or the pseudogene TRBV3-2) to TRBJ1-2; D is ambiguous. Trimming shortened V by 3 bases and J by 7 bases, and 9 bases separated the two germline ends. Germline V gene sequence: CDR1 LGHDT, CDR2 YNNKEL (reference sequence). CDR3 size: 12 residues. The CDR3 DNA reads as TGTGCCAGCAGCCACCTAGAGCTTGGCTACACCTTC. The encoded protein is CASSHLELGYTF.

The J gene is TRBJ1-1, the V gene TRBV7-9; no clear D. Between the trimmed V and J ends, which lost 1 base and 0 bases, there was a span of 6 bases. Germline-derived CDR1 and CDR2 are SEHNR and FQNEAQ (reference sequence). The CDR3 has 14 residues. CDR3 residues: CASSLEQLNTEAFF. The CDR3 region has the DNA TGTGCCAGCAGCTTAGAACAGTTGAACACTGAAGCTTTCTTT.

The chain employs TRBV18 and TRBJ2-2; maybe TRBD2 (5 bases). This CDR3 region has 15 residues. Germline CDR1 reads KGHSH; CDR2 reads LQKENI. V lost 3 bases and J lost 0, with 8 bases in between. The CDR3 region has the DNA TGTGCCAGCTCACCCTGGACTGCGAACACCGGGGAGCTGTTTTTT. Its translation: CASSPWTANTGELFF. Using reference TRBV18 and TRBJ2-2 for the parts outside the CDR3, the full variable domain is NAGVMQNPRHLVRRRGQEARLRCSPMKGHSHVYWYRQLPEEGLKFMVYLQKENIIDESGMPKERFSAEFPKEGPSILRIQQVVRGDSAAYFCASSPWTANTGELFFGEGSRLTVL.

The chain combines TRBV7-9 with TRBJ2-3; 8 nucleotides agree with TRBD1. Looked up from germline, CDR1 is SEHNR and CDR2 is FQNEAQ (reference sequence). Trimming cost V 6 bases and J 5 bases; bases outside gene matches: 10. The length of the CDR3 is 15 residues. The DNA of the CDR3 is TGTGCCAGCAGTAACCAGGGGGCCGGAAAAGATACGCAGTATTTT. Protein: CASSNQGAGKDTQYF. Variable domain in full (rest from reference TRBV7-9 and TRBJ2-3): DTGVSQNPRHKITKRGQNVTFRCDPISEHNRLYWYRQTLGQGPEFLTYFQNEAQLEKSRLLSDRFSAERPKGSFSTLEIQRTEQGDSAMYLCASSNQGAGKDTQYFGPGTRLTVL.

The J gene is TRBJ2-3, the V gene TRBV7-2; weak D call: TRBD2 (7 bases). The CDR3 is 14 amino acids. The germline V and J ends were trimmed by 5 bases and 5 bases, with 14 bases remaining between them. The germline V gene has CDR1 SGHTA and CDR2 FQGNSA. The CDR3 region is CASSHWGGLDTQYF. The DNA of the CDR3 is TGTGCCAGCAGCCATTGGGGGGGCCTAGATACGCAGTATTTT.

In DNA form, the CDR3 reads TGTGCCAGTACTAGAACCGGGACAGGCGCTAATGAAAAACTGTTTTTT. It translates to CASTRTGTGANEKLFF. V is TRBV19 and J is TRBJ1-4; 8 nucleotides match TRBD1. The CDR3 extends over 16 amino acids. Germline CDR1 reads LNHDA; CDR2 reads SQIVND (reference sequence). Trimming cost V 7 bases and J 3 bases; bases outside gene matches: 10.

This clone was counted only a few times. The CDR3 sequence is CSGGGNTEAFF. Here the CDR3 DNA reads TGCAGCGGTGGAGGAAACACTGAAGCTTTCTTT. This chain joins TRBV29-1 and TRBJ1-1, with D unclear. The CDR3 length is 11 residues. The V end lost 7 bases, the J end lost 2 bases, and 8 bases lay between the germline ends. In germline, CDR1 is SQVTM, CDR2 ANQGSEA.

The chain joins TRBV7-8 to TRBJ2-7, with 7 positions matching TRBD1. The germline V gene has CDR1 SGHVS and CDR2 FQNEAQ. The CDR3 spans 15 residues. The V and J ends lost 0 bases and 6 bases, in that order; junction bases with no gene match: 8. The DNA for the CDR3 is TGTGCCAGCAGCTTAGCGAGGGGACAGACAGGCGAGCAGTACTTC. This encodes CASSLARGQTGEQYF.